The sequence of this T cell receptor beta chain was determined in a study of cytomegalovirus exposure and HLA in healthy donors. The CDR3 is 14 residues long. The V and J ends lost 3 bases and 7 bases, in that order; junction bases with no gene match: 4. The germline V gene has CDR1 LNHDA and CDR2 SQIVND (reference sequence). Comments on this clone: The target antigen is unknown. The same CDR3 also results from other DNA sequences found in this sample.

The study, taken as a whole, reports: Across donors, most TCRs were seen rarely, yet some public ones were widespread. Among donors in an Asian-associated ancestry cluster, a later analysis reportedly found fewer N-insertions than the roughly 670-donor mean. Earlier analysis found most TCR beta V segments productive about 87% or about 30% of the time.

PCR was performed using 60 Vbeta and 13 Jbeta primers. Study processing details: Later, roughly 77 million unique TCR beta chains were counted in an analysis, and roughly 11 million of them were shared. The method was immunoSEQ multiplex PCR; TCRdb's version includes in-frame clones alone and lacks a portion of them. The V and J calls and clone size were taken over from that table, and D and trimming were inferred from the DNA. The table records more than 95,000 clones, 60% to 85% of them present only once. The chain employs TRBV19 and TRBJ1-5; 9 bases match TRBD1. The sequencing input was PBMCs. This TCR came from a man aged 50 to 59 in good health and CMV-seropositive. CDR3 sequence: CASSIRTGEQPQHF. DNA for the CDR3: TGTGCCAGTAGTATCCGGACAGGGGAACAGCCCCAGCATTTT.